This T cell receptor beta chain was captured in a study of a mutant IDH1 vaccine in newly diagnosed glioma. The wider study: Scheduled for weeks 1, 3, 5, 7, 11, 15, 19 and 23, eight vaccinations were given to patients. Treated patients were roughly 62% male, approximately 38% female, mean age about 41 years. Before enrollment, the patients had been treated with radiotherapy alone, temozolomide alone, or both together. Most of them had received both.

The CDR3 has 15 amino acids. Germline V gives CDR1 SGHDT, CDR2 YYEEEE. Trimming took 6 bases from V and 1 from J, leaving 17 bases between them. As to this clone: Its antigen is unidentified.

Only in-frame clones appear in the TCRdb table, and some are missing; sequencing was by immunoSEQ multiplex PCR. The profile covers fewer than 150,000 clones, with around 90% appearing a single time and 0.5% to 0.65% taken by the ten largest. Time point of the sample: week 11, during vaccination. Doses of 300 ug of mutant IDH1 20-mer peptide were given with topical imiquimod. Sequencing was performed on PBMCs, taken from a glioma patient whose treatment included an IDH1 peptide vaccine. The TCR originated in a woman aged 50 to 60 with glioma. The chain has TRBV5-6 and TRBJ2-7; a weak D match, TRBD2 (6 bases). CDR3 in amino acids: CASTAGSTWSYEQYF. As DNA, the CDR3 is TGTGCCAGCACCGCGGGATCGACGTGGTCCTACGAGCAGTACTTC.